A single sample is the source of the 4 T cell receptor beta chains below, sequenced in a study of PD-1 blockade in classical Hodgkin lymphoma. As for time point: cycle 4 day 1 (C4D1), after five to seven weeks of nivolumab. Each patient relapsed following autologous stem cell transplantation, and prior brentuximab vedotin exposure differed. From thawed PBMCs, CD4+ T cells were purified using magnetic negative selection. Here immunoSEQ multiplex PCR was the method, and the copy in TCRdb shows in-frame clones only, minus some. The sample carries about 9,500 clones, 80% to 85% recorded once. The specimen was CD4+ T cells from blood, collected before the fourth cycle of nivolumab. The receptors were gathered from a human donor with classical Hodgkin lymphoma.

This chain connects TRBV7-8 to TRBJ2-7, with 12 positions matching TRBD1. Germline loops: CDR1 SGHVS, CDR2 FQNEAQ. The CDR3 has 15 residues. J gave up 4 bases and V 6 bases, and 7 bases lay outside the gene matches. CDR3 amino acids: CASRPGTGGAYEQYF. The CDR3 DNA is TGTGCCAGCAGGCCCGGGACAGGGGGCGCTTACGAGCAGTACTTC.

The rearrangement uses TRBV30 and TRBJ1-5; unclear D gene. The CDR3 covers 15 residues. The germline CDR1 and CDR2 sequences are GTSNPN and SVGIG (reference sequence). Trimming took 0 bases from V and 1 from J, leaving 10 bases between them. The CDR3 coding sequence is TGTGCCTGGAGTGTAGATTTGGCGAGCAATCAGCCCCAGCATTTT. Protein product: CAWSVDLASNQPQHF.

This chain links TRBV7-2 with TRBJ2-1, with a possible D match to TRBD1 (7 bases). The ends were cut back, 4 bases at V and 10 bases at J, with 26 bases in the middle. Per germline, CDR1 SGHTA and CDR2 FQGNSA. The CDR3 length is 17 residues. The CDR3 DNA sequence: TGTGCCAGCAGCTCCCGAGTCGGGGCGGGGCCCAGGGGGGAGCAGTTCTTC. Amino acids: CASSSRVGAGPRGEQFF.

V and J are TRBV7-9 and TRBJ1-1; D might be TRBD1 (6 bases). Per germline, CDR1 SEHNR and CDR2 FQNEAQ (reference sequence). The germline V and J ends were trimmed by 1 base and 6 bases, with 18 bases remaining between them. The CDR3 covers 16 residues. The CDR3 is CASSLVSWGRRAEAFF. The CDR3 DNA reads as TGTGCCAGCAGCTTAGTTTCGTGGGGGCGAAGGGCTGAAGCTTTCTTT.